Listed below are T cell receptor beta chains from one sample, sequenced in a study of blood T cell repertoires in COVID-19. Profiling relied on immunoSEQ multiplex PCR, and the TCRdb table lists in-frame clones only, not all of them. The sample holds a few hundred thousand clones, more than 75% seen once. Sequencing was done on a sample of PBMCs or T cells enriched from blood (not recorded which). These receptors originate from a woman in her twenties or thirties who had recovered from COVID-19. The CDR3 runs from the conserved cysteine through the conserved F or W. D genes are given only for firm matches. Expanded clones are given a class, and other clones once, few, many or no size at all.

D gene,CDR3 length,clone size,V gene,J gene,CDR3 protein,CDR3 DNA
TRBD1,11,-,TRBV24-1,TRBJ1-1,CATGRQGGAFF,TGTGCCACCGGGCGACAGGGGGGAGCTTTCTTT
-,12,-,TRBV9,TRBJ2-7,CASSATRGEQYF,TGTGCCAGCAGCGCCACAAGGGGCGAGCAGTACTTC
TRBD1,13,-,TRBV5-4,TRBJ1-1,CASADRGITEAFF,TGTGCCAGCGCGGACAGGGGGATCACTGAAGCTTTCTTT
-,13,-,TRBV2,TRBJ2-7,CASNLDITYEQYF,TGTGCCAGCAACCTGGACATAACCTACGAGCAGTACTTC
-,15,-,TRBV19,TRBJ1-1,CASSIGAVSNTEAFF,TGTGCCAGTAGTATAGGGGCAGTTTCTAACACTGAAGCTTTCTTT
TRBD1,16,-,TRBV7-6,TRBJ1-2,CASSLEGTGGLNGYTF,TGTGCCAGCAGCTTAGAGGGGACAGGGGGTTTAAATGGCTACACCTTC
-,13,-,TRBV10-3,TRBJ1-1,CAITQTENTEAFF,TGTGCCATCACCCAGACAGAGAACACTGAAGCTTTCTTT
TRBD2,18,-,TRBV18,TRBJ2-7,CASSPRPMSGGDTYEQYF,TGTGCCAGCTCACCACGCCCGATGAGCGGGGGGGACACCTACGAGCAGTACTTC
TRBD1,13,-,TRBV2,TRBJ2-7,CASSRDSSYEQYF,TGTGCCAGCAGTAGGGACAGTTCCTACGAGCAGTACTTC
TRBD1,17,-,TRBV6-2/TRBV6-3,TRBJ1-1,CASSYRSGTGTRDEAFF,TGTGCCAGCAGTTACAGATCGGGGACAGGGACGAGGGATGAAGCTTTCTTT
TRBD1,15,-,TRBV6-5,TRBJ1-1,CASSYPGQLNTEAFF,TGTGCCAGCAGTTATCCGGGACAGCTCAACACTGAAGCTTTCTTT
TRBD1,15,once,TRBV10-3,TRBJ2-1,CAISVGTGGDNEQFF,TGTGCCATCAGTGTAGGGACAGGGGGGGACAATGAGCAGTTCTTC
TRBD2,17,-,TRBV4-2,TRBJ2-1,CASSQDPRTSSYNEQFF,TGTGCCAGCAGCCAAGATCCTAGGACTAGCTCCTACAATGAGCAGTTCTTC
-,14,-,TRBV20-1,TRBJ2-2,CSASGDTNTGELFF,TGCAGTGCTAGTGGGGACACGAACACCGGGGAGCTGTTTTTT
TRBD1,13,-,TRBV6-6,TRBJ1-1,CATGRQGNTEAFF,TGTGCCACCGGTAGACAGGGGAACACTGAAGCTTTCTTT
-,11,-,TRBV29-1,TRBJ1-3,CSARTGNTIYF,TGCAGCGCTAGGACAGGAAACACCATATATTTT
-,16,-,TRBV5-5,TRBJ1-6,CASSSRGSGLSSPLHF,TGTGCCAGCAGCTCCCGGGGCAGCGGGTTAAGTTCACCCCTCCACTTT
-,13,-,TRBV7-9,TRBJ1-2,CASSPEAGRGYTF,TGTGCCAGCAGCCCAGAGGCAGGGCGAGGCTACACCTTC
-,11,-,TRBV12-3/TRBV12-4,TRBJ1-2,CASNTIGGYTF,TGTGCCAGCAACACAATCGGGGGCTACACCTTC
-,17,-,TRBV11-3,TRBJ2-2,CASSSPFEGELTGELFF,TGTGCCAGCAGCTCCCCTTTTGAGGGAGAGCTCACCGGGGAGCTGTTTTTT
-,14,-,TRBV2,TRBJ2-7,CASSVHRYTYEQYF,TGTGCCAGCAGCGTACACAGGTATACCTACGAGCAGTACTTC
TRBD1,19,-,TRBV28,TRBJ1-6,CASSLKLGGGAGDNSPLHF,TGTGCCAGCAGTTTAAAACTAGGAGGGGGCGCCGGAGATAATTCACCCCTCCACTTT
-,13,few,TRBV7-9,TRBJ1-1,CASSLDENTEAFF,TGTGCCAGCAGCTTAGATGAGAATACTGAAGCTTTCTTT
TRBD1,19,-,TRBV3-1/TRBV3-2,TRBJ1-3,CASSQRSADRVGAGNTIYF,TGTGCCAGCAGCCAAAGATCGGCGGACAGGGTAGGAGCTGGAAACACCATATATTTT
-,13,-,TRBV10-1,TRBJ1-1,CASSEGRTASAFF,TGCGCCAGCAGTGAGGGACGGACTGCATCGGCTTTCTTT
-,13,-,TRBV30,TRBJ1-2,CAWSVNGQGGYTF,TGTGCCTGGAGTGTAAACGGGCAGGGTGGCTACACCTTC